These T cell receptor beta chains were read from a single sample in a study of blood T cell repertoires in COVID-19. Using immunoSEQ multiplex PCR, the repertoire was profiled, and TCRdb retains in-frame clones only, with some absent. This table has about 130,000 clones, roughly four fifths appearing once. Sequencing was carried out using PBMCs or T cells enriched from blood (not recorded which). All receptors come from a man between 50 and 59 years old who had recovered from COVID-19. Each CDR3 is given without its conserved first and last residue. The D gene is left open where the match is weak. Rows give clone size only sometimes, using once, few, many, or a class for an expanded clone.

>-|-|TRBJ1-1|TRBV6-5
ASSYSRADGNTEAF
>TRBD2|-|TRBJ2-3|TRBV9
ASSAQTSGITDTQY
>TRBD1|-|TRBJ1-6|TRBV18
ASSPPARTGESPLH
>TRBD1|-|TRBJ1-2|TRBV6-5
ASSLNRGYGYT
>-|-|TRBJ1-4|TRBV25-1
ASSQNIFLPEKLF
>TRBD2|-|TRBJ2-4|TRBV6-2/TRBV6-3
ASSGRLAGGRSSKNIQY
>TRBD2|-|TRBJ2-5|TRBV6-2/TRBV6-3
ASSSGTNLETQY
>-|few|TRBJ1-5|TRBV2
ASRRGYSNQPQH
>-|-|TRBJ1-2|TRBV24-1
ATSASGEGYT
>-|-|TRBJ1-1|TRBV30
AWMMGPTEAF
>TRBD1|-|TRBJ2-2|TRBV28
ASGRDRNTGELF
>TRBD2|once|TRBJ2-2|TRBV19
ASARGLAGGMNTGELF
>-|-|TRBJ1-5|TRBV4-3
ASSQDQGGNQPQH
>-|-|TRBJ2-5|TRBV12-3/TRBV12-4
ASSLGGQETQY
>TRBD1|-|TRBJ2-7|TRBV3-1/TRBV3-2
ASSHGQGAYEQY
>-|few|TRBJ1-2|TRBV7-2
ASSFGGAGGYT
>TRBD1|many|TRBJ2-1|TRBV4-3
ASSQRDRGSQF
>-|few|TRBJ2-2|TRBV5-6
ASSLGQVGNTGELF
>-|-|TRBJ1-1|TRBV19
ATCGRATEAF
>-|-|TRBJ1-1|TRBV6-5
ASSYNVNTEAF
>TRBD2|-|TRBJ2-3|TRBV7-3
ASSRGGPSTDTQY
>-|-|TRBJ1-2|TRBV18
ASSYDSLYGYT
>-|-|TRBJ1-3|TRBV12-3/TRBV12-4
ATSRGSGNTIY
>-|-|TRBJ1-6|TRBV4-3
ASSQAPGAHNSPLH
>-|-|TRBJ2-7|TRBV7-2
ASSLRQLTYEQY
>TRBD1|-|TRBJ2-3|TRBV24-1
ATSDQGADDTQY
>-|-|TRBJ1-2|TRBV15
ATKAGGLINYGYT
>-|-|TRBJ2-2|TRBV3-1/TRBV3-2
ASSPPVTGELF
>TRBD1|once|TRBJ1-2|TRBV5-1
ASSRDRGRDGYT
>TRBD1|-|TRBJ1-6|TRBV6-6
ASSRGDSQSTLPPLH
>-|-|TRBJ1-6|TRBV9
ASSGGQDNSPLH
>TRBD1|once|TRBJ1-6|TRBV7-2
ASSRQGASNSPLH
>TRBD1|-|TRBJ2-5|TRBV7-3
ASSLLYRGSGETQY
>-|-|TRBJ2-2|TRBV27
ASSPFRDSTGELF
>TRBD1|-|TRBJ1-4|TRBV18
ASSMTGGTEKLF
>-|-|TRBJ1-2|TRBV10-2
ASRAKGADYGYT
>-|-|TRBJ1-1|TRBV19
ASSIQGWLNTEAF
>-|-|TRBJ2-1|TRBV15
ATSRDSRVYKF
>TRBD1|few|TRBJ2-4|TRBV5-4
ASSSQGAENIQY
>-|-|TRBJ2-3|TRBV24-1
ATSEAGGTQY
>TRBD1|once|TRBJ1-1|TRBV6-5
ASSLTGENTEAF
>TRBD1|-|TRBJ1-5|TRBV7-2
ASSLEQGYQPQH
>TRBD2|-|TRBJ2-7|TRBV2
ASSAGGGVQEQY
>TRBD2|-|TRBJ2-7|TRBV9
ASSVATSGPYEQY
>-|-|TRBJ1-4|TRBV4-2
ASSTQQGSNEKLF
>-|-|TRBJ1-5|TRBV21-1
ASSKVRGEPQH
>-|once|TRBJ2-5|TRBV10-2
ASSVARGAGETQY
>-|-|TRBJ2-7|TRBV15
ATSRDPSATKQY
>-|-|TRBJ1-2|TRBV3-1/TRBV3-2
ASSQGARGYT
>-|-|TRBJ2-3|TRBV7-2
ASSSGLSDTQY
>TRBD1|-|TRBJ1-4|TRBV5-8
ASSLGHGGGGYEKLF
>-|-|TRBJ1-5|TRBV28
ASSLRGSNQPQH
>TRBD2|-|TRBJ2-2|TRBV19
ASTHPGLAHTGELF
>TRBD2|once|TRBJ2-1|TRBV7-3
ASSLEGTSHNEQF
>TRBD2|-|TRBJ2-1|TRBV19
ASKTSGGGEQF
>TRBD1|-|TRBJ2-7|TRBV19
ASSIAGQGLYEQY
>TRBD2|-|TRBJ2-3|TRBV27
ASSYGGANTDTQY